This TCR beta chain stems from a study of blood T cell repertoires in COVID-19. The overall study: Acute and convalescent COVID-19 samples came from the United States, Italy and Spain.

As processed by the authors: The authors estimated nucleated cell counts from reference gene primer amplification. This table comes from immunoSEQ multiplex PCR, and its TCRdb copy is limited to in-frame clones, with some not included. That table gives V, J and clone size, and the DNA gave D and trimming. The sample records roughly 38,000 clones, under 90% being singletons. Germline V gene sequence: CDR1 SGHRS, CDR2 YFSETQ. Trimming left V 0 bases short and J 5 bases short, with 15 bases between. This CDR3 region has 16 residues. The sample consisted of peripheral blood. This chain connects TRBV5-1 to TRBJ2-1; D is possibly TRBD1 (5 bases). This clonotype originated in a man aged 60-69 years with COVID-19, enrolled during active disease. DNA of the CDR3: TGCGCCAGCAGCTTGGGGGGCCAGGTGGGTCACAATGAGCAGTTCTTC. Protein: CASSLGGQVGHNEQFF.